The 18 T cell receptor beta chains reported below all come from one sample, sequenced in a study of PD-L1 blockade in urothelial cancer. Time point indicated: peripheral blood 6 weeks after treatment start. Assay: immunoSEQ multiplex PCR; the TCRdb copy retains only in-frame clones and omits some. The sample has around 110,000 clones, roughly 90% seen once; the top ten hold more than 1.5%. The specimen comprised PBMCs, sampled around atezolizumab (anti-PD-L1) treatment. These receptors were collected from a man aged 60 to 69 with urothelial cancer.

The chain has TRBV5-1 and TRBJ2-2; 8 bases align to TRBD1. The CDR3 consists of 16 residues. Germline-derived CDR1 and CDR2 are SGHRS and YFSETQ. V shed 4 bases and J 1 base; nucleotides not matched to a gene: 6. The CDR3 DNA follows: TGCGCCAGCAGCGACACAGGGGGTGGGAACACCGGGGAGCTGTTTTTT. Protein: CASSDTGGGNTGELFF.

V gene TRBV13 combines with J gene TRBJ1-2; 7 bases are a match to TRBD1. Germline-derived CDR1 and CDR2 are PRHDT and FYEKMQ (reference sequence). The CDR3 is made up of 14 amino acids. V gave up 5 bases and J gave up 5 bases; unmatched junction bases: 8. CDR3 sequence reads: CASSREGAIYGYTF. The CDR3 DNA follows: TGTGCCAGCAGCAGAGAGGGGGCCATTTATGGCTACACCTTC.

V usage is TRBV10-3 and J usage is TRBJ2-1; D is unclear. Germline V CDR1 and CDR2: ENHRY, SYGVKD. This CDR3 comprises 13 residues. Trimming shortened V by 2 bases and J by 3 bases, and 5 bases separated the two germline ends. CDR3 in DNA: TGTGCCATCAGTGAGCCCCTCTACAATGAGCAGTTCTTC. Protein sequence: CAISEPLYNEQFF.

With respect to this clone: Different DNA sequences within this sample yield the same CDR3. The rearrangement joins TRBV18 to TRBJ1-1, with D possibly matching TRBD1 (5 bases). Germline V gene sequence: CDR1 KGHSH, CDR2 LQKENI. This CDR3 contains 13 residues. The V end was cut by 2 bases, the J end by 1 base, with 5 bases between. The CDR3 sequence is CASSPRGNTEAFF. CDR3 DNA sequence: TGTGCCAGCTCACCAAGGGGGAACACTGAAGCTTTCTTT.

The chain employs TRBV18 and TRBJ1-1; weak D call: TRBD1 (5 bases). The CDR3 has 15 amino acids. V lost 5 bases and J lost 3, with 16 bases in between. Germline lookup yields CDR1 KGHSH and CDR2 LQKENI. CDR3: CASSTQRGRYTEAFF. The CDR3, as DNA: TGTGCCAGCTCAACCCAACGGGGGAGATACACTGAAGCTTTCTTT. The whole variable domain, filled in from reference TRBV18 and TRBJ1-1, reads NAGVMQNPRHLVRRRGQEARLRCSPMKGHSHVYWYRQLPEEGLKFMVYLQKENIIDESGMPKERFSAEFPKEGPSILRIQQVVRGDSAAYFCASSTQRGRYTEAFFGQGTRLTVV.

V gene TRBV19 combines with J gene TRBJ1-4; perhaps TRBD1 as D (5 bases). The germline V and J ends were trimmed by 9 bases and 3 bases, with 11 bases remaining between them. The germline gives CDR1 LNHDA, CDR2 SQIVND (reference sequence). There are 13 residues in the CDR3. The CDR3 DNA reads TGTGCCAGCGCGACAGTGCCTAATGAAAAACTGTTTTTT. Protein sequence: CASATVPNEKLFF.

This sequence joins TRBV30 and TRBJ2-7, with D possibly being TRBD2 (6 bases). There are 14 residues in the CDR3. Germline V gene lookup returns CDR1 GTSNPN and CDR2 SVGIG (reference sequence). V was cut by 3 bases and J by 5 bases, with 17 bases left in between. The CDR3 bases are TGTGCCTGGAGATTGCTCCGGGGAGGCCACGAGCAGTACTTC. Translation gives CAWRLLRGGHEQYF.

The chain is built from TRBV6-6 and TRBJ1-1, with TRBD1 matching over 8 bases. J was trimmed by 0 bases and V by 5 bases; bases with no gene match: 8. Germline lookup yields CDR1 MNHNY and CDR2 SVGAGI (reference sequence). CDR3 length: 16 residues. This CDR3 is CASSRDRGRLNTEAFF. CDR3 bases: TGTGCCAGCAGTCGCGACAGGGGACGACTGAACACTGAAGCTTTCTTT.

J is TRBJ1-1 and V is TRBV5-4; tentative D call: TRBD1 (6 bases). The germline V and J ends were trimmed by 1 base and 2 bases, with 9 bases remaining between them. The CDR3 contains 14 residues. CDR1 is SGHNT and CDR2 is YYREEE in the germline V gene (reference sequence). The CDR3 protein is CASSLSRGNTEAFF. The CDR3 bases are TGTGCCAGCAGCTTGTCCAGGGGTAACACTGAAGCTTTCTTT.

The V gene is TRBV30, the J gene TRBJ1-3, with TRBD1 matching over 8 bases. CDR1 and CDR2 from the germline V gene are GTSNPN and SVGIG (reference sequence). V shed 4 bases, J shed 2 bases, and the junction held 1 base outside the gene matches. The CDR3 runs to 13 residues. This CDR3 is CAWKQGAGNTIYF. In DNA, the CDR3 is TGTGCCTGGAAACAGGGGGCTGGAAACACCATATATTTT.

This chain connects TRBV4-3 to TRBJ2-7; 7 bases line up with TRBD2. The CDR3 runs 15 residues. The V segment lost 0 bases and the J segment 4 bases; nucleotides outside the gene matches: 6. Germline V gene lookup returns CDR1 LGHNA and CDR2 YSLEER. CDR3 sequence: CASSQDRRGGYEQYF. The CDR3 bases are TGCGCCAGCAGCCAAGATCGAAGGGGAGGGTACGAGCAGTACTTC.

The V and J genes are TRBV7-9 and TRBJ2-3; tentatively, D is TRBD1 (6 bases). Trimming removed 5 bases at V and 0 bases at J, with 12 bases between. This CDR3 region has 15 residues. Germline CDR1 SEHNR, CDR2 FQNEAQ (reference sequence). CDR3 nucleotides: TGTGCCAGCAGCCCCGGGACACCTAGCACAGATACGCAGTATTTT. Amino acids: CASSPGTPSTDTQYF.

The chain couples TRBV5-1 to TRBJ2-7; 8 bases agree with TRBD1. The ends lost 2 bases at V and 3 bases at J; junction bases unmatched: 4. The CDR3 has 14 amino acids. The germline gives CDR1 SGHRS, CDR2 YFSETQ. The CDR3 is CASSLQGVDYEQYF. The CDR3 coding sequence is TGCGCCAGCAGCTTACAGGGGGTGGACTACGAGCAGTACTTC.

The chain uses TRBV5-1 and TRBJ2-2; 7 bases map to TRBD1. Germline CDR1 is SGHRS and CDR2 is YFSETQ. The CDR3 covers 14 residues. After removal of 0 bases from V and 5 bases from J, the junction contained 1 base not matched to a gene. In DNA form, the CDR3 reads TGCGCCAGCAGCTTGGTCAGGGGGACCGGGGAGCTGTTTTTT. Encoded protein: CASSLVRGTGELFF.

In its sample, this clone was seen a few times. The rearrangement links TRBV30 to TRBJ2-2, with D tentatively TRBD2 (7 bases). V lost 7 bases and J 3 bases, leaving 15 bases between the germline ends. This CDR3 has 14 residues. The germline V gene encodes CDR1 GTSNPN and CDR2 SVGIG (reference sequence). DNA of the CDR3: TGTGCCTCCGAGGGGGGAGGGTACACCGGGGAGCTGTTTTTT. Residues: CASEGGGYTGELFF.

The chain joins TRBV4-1 to TRBJ2-7; the match to TRBD1 covers 11 bases. The CDR3 contains 17 residues. Germline V gene data show CDR1 as MGHRA and CDR2 as YSYEKL. V dropped 1 base and J dropped 2; count of bases not matched to a gene: 7. CDR3 in amino acids: CASSQVGTGGETYEQYF. CDR3 DNA sequence: TGCGCCAGCAGCCAAGTTGGGACAGGGGGTGAGACCTACGAGCAGTACTTC.

The gene calls are TRBV5-4 and TRBJ1-3; weak D call: TRBD1 (6 bases). Trimming cost V 1 base and J 0 bases, with 8 bases left between them. The CDR3 consists of 15 residues. Germline V lookup: CDR1 SGHNT, CDR2 YYREEE (reference sequence). CDR3 nucleotides: TGTGCCAGCAGCTTGCAGGGGACCTCTGGAAACACCATATATTTT. The encoded protein is CASSLQGTSGNTIYF.

This chain uses TRBV11-3 with TRBJ2-7; no firm D call. Germline CDR1 and CDR2: SGHNT and YENEEA. The CDR3 extends over 11 amino acids. V shed 5 bases and J shed 5 bases, with 7 bases lying between them. The CDR3 loop is CASSPRDEQYF. CDR3 nucleotides: TGTGCCAGCAGCCCCCGGGACGAGCAGTACTTC.